This TCR beta chain was sequenced for a study of cytomegalovirus exposure and HLA in healthy donors. Overall study results and limits: The study recorded 160 or so TCR beta chains that were cytomegalovirus-associated. Exclusion applied to some V segments, including TRBV6-2 and TRBV6-3, as they were indistinguishable. Common viral pathogens seemed, in a later analysis, to connect with several of the most significant clusters. Follow-up analysis later connected one missense variant in DCLRE1C with trimming of TCR beta V- and J-genes.

PCR used 60 Vbeta primers and 13 Jbeta primers. The repertoire was sequenced with immunoSEQ multiplex PCR; TCRdb's copy has only in-frame clones and lacks some. This sample contains about 160,000 clones. As for this clone: Its antigen is unidentified.

Per the germline V gene, CDR1 is SGHRS and CDR2 is YFSETQ. Trimming cost V 5 bases and J 6 bases, with 17 bases left between them. The length of the CDR3 is 14 residues. Sequencing was performed on PBMCs. The V gene is TRBV5-1, the J gene TRBJ1-1; TRBD1 might be the D (5 bases). The receptor was isolated from a man aged 30-40 years in good health and CMV-seronegative. CDR3 in amino acids: CASRSTTGLAEAFF. DNA for the CDR3: TGCGCCAGCAGGAGTACAACAGGTCTAGCTGAAGCTTTCTTT.